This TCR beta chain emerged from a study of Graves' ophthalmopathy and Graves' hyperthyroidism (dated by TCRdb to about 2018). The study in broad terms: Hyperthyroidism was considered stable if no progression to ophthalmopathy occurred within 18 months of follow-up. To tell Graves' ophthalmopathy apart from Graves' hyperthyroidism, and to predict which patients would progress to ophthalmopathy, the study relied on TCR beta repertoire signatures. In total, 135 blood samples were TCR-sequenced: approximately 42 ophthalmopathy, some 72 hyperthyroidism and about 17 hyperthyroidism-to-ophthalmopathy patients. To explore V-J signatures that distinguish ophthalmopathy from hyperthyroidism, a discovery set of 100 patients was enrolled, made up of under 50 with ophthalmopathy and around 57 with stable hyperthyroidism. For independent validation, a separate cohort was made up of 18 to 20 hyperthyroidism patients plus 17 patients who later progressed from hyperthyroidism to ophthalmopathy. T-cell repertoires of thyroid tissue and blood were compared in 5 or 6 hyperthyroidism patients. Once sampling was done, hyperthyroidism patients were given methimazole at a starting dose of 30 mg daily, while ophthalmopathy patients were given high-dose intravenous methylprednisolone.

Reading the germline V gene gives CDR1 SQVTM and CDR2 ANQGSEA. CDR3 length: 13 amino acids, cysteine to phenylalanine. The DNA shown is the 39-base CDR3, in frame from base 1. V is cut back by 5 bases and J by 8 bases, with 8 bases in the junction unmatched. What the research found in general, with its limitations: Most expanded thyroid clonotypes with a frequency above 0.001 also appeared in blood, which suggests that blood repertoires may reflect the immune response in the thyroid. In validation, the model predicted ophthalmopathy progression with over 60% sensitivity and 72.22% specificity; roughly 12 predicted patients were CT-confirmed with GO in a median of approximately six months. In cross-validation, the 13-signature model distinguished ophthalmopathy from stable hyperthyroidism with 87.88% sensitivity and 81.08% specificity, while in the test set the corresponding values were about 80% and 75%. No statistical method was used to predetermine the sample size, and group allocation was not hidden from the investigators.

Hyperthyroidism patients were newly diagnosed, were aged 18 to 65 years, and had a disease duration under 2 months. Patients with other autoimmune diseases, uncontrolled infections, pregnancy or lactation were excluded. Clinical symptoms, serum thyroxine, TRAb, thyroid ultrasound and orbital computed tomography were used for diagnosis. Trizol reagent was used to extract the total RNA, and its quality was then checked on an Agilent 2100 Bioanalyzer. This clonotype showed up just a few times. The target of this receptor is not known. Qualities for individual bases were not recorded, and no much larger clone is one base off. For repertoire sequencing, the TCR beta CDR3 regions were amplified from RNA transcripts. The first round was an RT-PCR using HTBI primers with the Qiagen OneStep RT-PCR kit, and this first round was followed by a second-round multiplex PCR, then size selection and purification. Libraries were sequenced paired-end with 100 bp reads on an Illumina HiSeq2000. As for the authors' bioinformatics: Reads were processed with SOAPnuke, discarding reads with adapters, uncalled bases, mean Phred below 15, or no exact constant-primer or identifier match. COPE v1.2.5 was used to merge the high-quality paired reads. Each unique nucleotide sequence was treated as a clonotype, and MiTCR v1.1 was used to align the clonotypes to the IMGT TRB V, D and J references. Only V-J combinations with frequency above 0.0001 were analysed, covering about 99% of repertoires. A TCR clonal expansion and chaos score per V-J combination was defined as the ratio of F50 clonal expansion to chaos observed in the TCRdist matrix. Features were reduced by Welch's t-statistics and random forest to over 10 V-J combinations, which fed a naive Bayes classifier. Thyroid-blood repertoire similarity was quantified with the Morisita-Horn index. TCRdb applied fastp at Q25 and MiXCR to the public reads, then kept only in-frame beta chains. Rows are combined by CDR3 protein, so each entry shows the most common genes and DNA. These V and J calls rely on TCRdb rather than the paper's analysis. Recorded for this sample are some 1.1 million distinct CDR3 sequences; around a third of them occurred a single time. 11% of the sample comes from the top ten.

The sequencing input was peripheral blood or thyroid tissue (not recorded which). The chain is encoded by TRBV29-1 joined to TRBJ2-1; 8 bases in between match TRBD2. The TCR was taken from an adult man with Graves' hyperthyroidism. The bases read TGCAGCGTTACGGCCGGGACTAGAGATGAGCAGTTCTTC. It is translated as CSVTAGTRDEQFF.